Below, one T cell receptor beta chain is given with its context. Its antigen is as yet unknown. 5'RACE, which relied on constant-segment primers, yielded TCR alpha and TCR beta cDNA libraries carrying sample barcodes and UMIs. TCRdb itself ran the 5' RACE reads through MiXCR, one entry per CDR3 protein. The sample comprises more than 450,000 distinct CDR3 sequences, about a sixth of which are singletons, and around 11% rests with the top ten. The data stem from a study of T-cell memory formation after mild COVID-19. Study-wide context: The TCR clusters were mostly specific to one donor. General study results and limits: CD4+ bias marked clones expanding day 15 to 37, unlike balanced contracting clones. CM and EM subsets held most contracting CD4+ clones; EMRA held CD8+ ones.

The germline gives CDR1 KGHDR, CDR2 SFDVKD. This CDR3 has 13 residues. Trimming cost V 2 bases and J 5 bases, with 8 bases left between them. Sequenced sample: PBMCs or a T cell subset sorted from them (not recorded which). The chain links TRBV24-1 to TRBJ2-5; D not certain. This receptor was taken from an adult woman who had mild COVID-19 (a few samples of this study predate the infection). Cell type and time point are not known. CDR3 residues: CATSDSMPETQYF. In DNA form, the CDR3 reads TGTGCCACCAGTGATTCTATGCCGGAGACCCAGTACTTC.